This is a list of T cell receptor beta chains from one sample in a study of long-term antiretroviral therapy in people with HIV. Some clones are missing from TCRdb's copy, which holds only in-frame ones; the method was immunoSEQ multiplex PCR. The sample has roughly 25,000 clones; about four fifths are singletons. The sequenced sample was unsorted PBMCs, obtained 1.1 years before starting antiretroviral therapy. The receptors here all came from a woman in her twenties or thirties with HIV. CDR3s include the opening cysteine and the closing phenylalanine or tryptophan. The order of the fields is CDR3 protein, CDR3 DNA, J gene, V gene, clone size, D gene. The D gene is left open where the match is weak. Clone size is not always given. Where it is, it says once, few, many or a class for expanded clones.

CAWTEFDTLGSQPQHF	TGTGCCTGGACTGAATTCGACACCCTGGGGAGTCAGCCCCAGCATTTT	TRBJ1-5	TRBV30	few	.
CASSIRTSTNQPQHF	TGTGCCAGCAGTATTAGAACCTCTACCAATCAGCCCCAGCATTTT	TRBJ1-5	TRBV6-1	few	.
CASSPPRDQRSYEQYF	TGTGCCAGCAGTCCCCCCCGGGACCAGAGATCCTACGAGCAGTACTTC	TRBJ2-7	TRBV28	.	.
CSVEGNTEAFF	TGCAGCGTTGAAGGGAACACTGAAGCTTTCTTT	TRBJ1-1	TRBV29-1	few	.
CASRAGPGEKLFF	TGTGCCAGCAGGGCGGGACCGGGGGAAAAACTGTTTTTT	TRBJ1-4	TRBV2	.	.
CASSLDRSQPQHF	TGTGCCAGCAGCTTAGATAGGAGTCAGCCCCAGCATTTT	TRBJ1-5	TRBV7-2	.	.
CASSRRLDVDTQYF	TGTGCCAGCAGCCGCCGACTAGATGTGGATACGCAGTATTTT	TRBJ2-3	TRBV7-2	.	.
CASSTRTDTQYF	TGTGCCAGCAGTACTAGGACAGATACGCAGTATTTT	TRBJ2-3	TRBV2	.	.
CASSSGTANSPLHF	TGCGCCAGCAGCTCCGGGACAGCCAATTCACCCCTCCACTTT	TRBJ1-6	TRBV5-1	few	TRBD1
CASRGTGTTYEQYF	TGTGCGAGCAGAGGGACAGGGACTACCTACGAGCAGTACTTC	TRBJ2-7	TRBV6-1	.	TRBD1
CASSELIRGETQYF	TGTGCCAGCAGTGAGCTCATCAGGGGCGAGACCCAGTACTTC	TRBJ2-5	TRBV25-1	.	.
CASSLGREAVEQFF	TGCGCCAGCAGCCTCGGCCGGGAGGCGGTGGAGCAGTTCTTC	TRBJ2-1	TRBV4-1	.	TRBD2
CASSLPSGSNTEAFF	TGCGCCAGCAGCCTGCCATCCGGGTCCAACACTGAAGCTTTCTTT	TRBJ1-1	TRBV5-1	.	.
CASSQEGAGTEAFF	TGTGCCAGCAGCCAAGAGGGAGCGGGGACTGAAGCTTTCTTT	TRBJ1-1	TRBV4-2	.	.
CSARDSGELFF	TGCAGCGCCCGGGACTCCGGGGAGCTGTTTTTT	TRBJ2-2	TRBV29-1	.	.
CASSLGADRAPTDTQYF	TGTGCCAGCAGCTTAGGGGCGGACAGGGCGCCTACAGATACGCAGTATTTT	TRBJ2-3	TRBV7-3	few	TRBD1
CAWSVRFGESPLHF	TGTGCCTGGAGTGTAAGGTTTGGGGAGTCACCCCTCCACTTT	TRBJ1-6	TRBV30	.	.
CASSWTGASLDEQFF	TGCGCCAGCAGCTGGACAGGCGCGAGTCTGGATGAGCAGTTCTTC	TRBJ2-1	TRBV5-1	.	TRBD1
CASSIPQGSGYTF	TGTGCCAGCAGCATACCTCAGGGGAGTGGCTACACCTTC	TRBJ1-2	TRBV21-1	.	.
CASSFRDRVTGELFF	TGTGCCAGCAGTTTCCGGGACAGGGTAACCGGGGAGCTGTTTTTT	TRBJ2-2	TRBV6-6	.	TRBD1
CASSPGVGTQYF	TGTGCCAGCAGCCCGGGAGTTGGGACCCAGTACTTC	TRBJ2-5	TRBV6-5	.	.
CASSLLGAGGYTF	TGTGCCAGCAGTTTACTAGGGGCAGGGGGCTACACCTTC	TRBJ1-2	TRBV27	.	.
CASSLDPGQGAVADTQYF	TGTGCCAGCAGCTTGGATCCTGGCCAGGGGGCAGTTGCAGATACGCAGTATTTT	TRBJ2-3	TRBV5-8	.	TRBD1
CASTTGGGEKLFF	TGTGCCAGCACGACAGGGGGCGGGGAAAAACTGTTTTTT	TRBJ1-4	TRBV27	.	TRBD1
CATVNTEAFF	TGTGCGACAGTGAACACTGAAGCTTTCTTT	TRBJ1-1	TRBV30	once	.
CASSTTGGDGYTF	TGTGCCAGTAGTACGACAGGGGGAGATGGCTACACCTTC	TRBJ1-2	TRBV19	few	TRBD1
CASSPVRSDYNSPLHF	TGCGCCAGCAGCCCGGTCCGGTCGGACTATAATTCACCCCTCCACTTT	TRBJ1-6	TRBV5-1	few	.
CASAGGRDGYTF	TGTGCCAGCGCAGGGGGGCGAGATGGCTACACCTTC	TRBJ1-2	TRBV2	.	TRBD1
CASSPAVIGGNIQYF	TGTGCCAGCAGCCCGGCAGTTATTGGTGGAAACATTCAGTACTTC	TRBJ2-4	TRBV7-2	once	.
CASSFETGMYAQYF	TGTGCCAGCAGCTTTGAGACAGGGATGTACGCGCAGTACTTC	TRBJ2-7	TRBV11-2	.	TRBD1
CASSGQPLGGYGYTF	TGTGCCAGCAGTGGTCAGCCCCTCGGCGGCTATGGCTACACCTTC	TRBJ1-2	TRBV6-1	.	.
CASSFDTQYF	TGTGCCAGCAGCTTCGATACGCAGTATTTT	TRBJ2-3	TRBV11-2	.	.
CASSSRTEAFF	TGTGCCAGCAGCTCCCGGACTGAAGCTTTCTTT	TRBJ1-1	TRBV9	.	.
CASSLTPPGFGSYNSPLHF	TGTGCCAGCAGCTTAACACCCCCAGGGTTCGGGTCCTATAATTCACCCCTCCACTTT	TRBJ1-6	TRBV5-5	.	.
CASSLEALGSWVPKQYF	TGTGCCAGCAGCTTAGAGGCCCTCGGTAGCTGGGTGCCCAAGCAGTACTTC	TRBJ2-7	TRBV11-2	.	.
CASRRTGGFDYGYTF	TGTGCCAGCAGGAGAACAGGGGGCTTCGACTATGGCTACACCTTC	TRBJ1-2	TRBV6-6	few	TRBD1
CASTPGQVGFGAQHF	TGTGCCAGCACTCCGGGACAGGTGGGATTCGGGGCCCAGCATTTT	TRBJ1-5	TRBV6-1	.	TRBD1
CASRPWVGKNTGELFF	TGTGCCAGCAGGCCATGGGTCGGGAAGAACACCGGGGAGCTGTTTTTT	TRBJ2-2	TRBV7-9	.	.
CASSRQGVGTEAFF	TGTGCTAGCTCACGGCAGGGTGTGGGCACTGAAGCTTTCTTT	TRBJ1-1	TRBV18	once	.
CASSPTVGATDGYTF	TGTGCCAGCAGCCCTACCGTTGGAGCAACCGATGGCTACACCTTC	TRBJ1-2	TRBV9	.	.
CASSFSTGLGTEAFF	TGTGCCAGCAGCTTTTCTACAGGGTTAGGGACTGAAGCTTTCTTT	TRBJ1-1	TRBV7-9	.	.
CASSLGIPNTGELFF	TGTGCCAGCAGCTTGGGGATACCGAACACCGGGGAGCTGTTTTTT	TRBJ2-2	TRBV5-5	.	.
CASSPTGVVTDTQYF	TGTGCCAGCAGTCCGACAGGCGTCGTCACAGATACGCAGTATTTT	TRBJ2-3	TRBV5-4	.	.
CASSRGTGGFYGYTF	TGTGCCAGCAGCAGAGGGACAGGGGGTTTTTATGGCTACACCTTC	TRBJ1-2	TRBV9	.	TRBD1
CASSYRLGANYGYTF	TGTGCCAGCAGTTACCGGTTGGGGGCTAACTATGGCTACACCTTC	TRBJ1-2	TRBV6-5	few	.
CSYRLAGGLDTQYF	TGCAGCTATAGACTAGCGGGGGGCCTCGATACGCAGTATTTT	TRBJ2-3	TRBV29-1	.	TRBD2
CASSYSGRDGGYTF	TGTGCCAGCAGTTACTCCGGCCGGGACGGGGGCTACACCTTC	TRBJ1-2	TRBV6-5	once	.
CASSSRDRVSNQPQHF	TGTGCCAGCAGTTCCCGCGACAGGGTTAGCAATCAGCCCCAGCATTTT	TRBJ1-5	TRBV27	.	TRBD1
CASSSDLYQETQYF	TGTGCCAGCAGCTCCGACCTGTACCAAGAGACCCAGTACTTC	TRBJ2-5	TRBV7-6	.	.
CAWRGKGRSHEQYF	TGTGCCTGGAGGGGGAAGGGGAGGTCCCACGAGCAGTACTTC	TRBJ2-7	TRBV30	.	.
CASRPSGGRGYGYTF	TGTGCCAGTAGACCTTCAGGGGGCAGAGGGTATGGCTACACCTTC	TRBJ1-2	TRBV19	.	TRBD1
CASRLTGVSQPQHF	TGTGCCAGCAGACTTACAGGGGTGAGTCAGCCCCAGCATTTT	TRBJ1-5	TRBV27	.	TRBD1